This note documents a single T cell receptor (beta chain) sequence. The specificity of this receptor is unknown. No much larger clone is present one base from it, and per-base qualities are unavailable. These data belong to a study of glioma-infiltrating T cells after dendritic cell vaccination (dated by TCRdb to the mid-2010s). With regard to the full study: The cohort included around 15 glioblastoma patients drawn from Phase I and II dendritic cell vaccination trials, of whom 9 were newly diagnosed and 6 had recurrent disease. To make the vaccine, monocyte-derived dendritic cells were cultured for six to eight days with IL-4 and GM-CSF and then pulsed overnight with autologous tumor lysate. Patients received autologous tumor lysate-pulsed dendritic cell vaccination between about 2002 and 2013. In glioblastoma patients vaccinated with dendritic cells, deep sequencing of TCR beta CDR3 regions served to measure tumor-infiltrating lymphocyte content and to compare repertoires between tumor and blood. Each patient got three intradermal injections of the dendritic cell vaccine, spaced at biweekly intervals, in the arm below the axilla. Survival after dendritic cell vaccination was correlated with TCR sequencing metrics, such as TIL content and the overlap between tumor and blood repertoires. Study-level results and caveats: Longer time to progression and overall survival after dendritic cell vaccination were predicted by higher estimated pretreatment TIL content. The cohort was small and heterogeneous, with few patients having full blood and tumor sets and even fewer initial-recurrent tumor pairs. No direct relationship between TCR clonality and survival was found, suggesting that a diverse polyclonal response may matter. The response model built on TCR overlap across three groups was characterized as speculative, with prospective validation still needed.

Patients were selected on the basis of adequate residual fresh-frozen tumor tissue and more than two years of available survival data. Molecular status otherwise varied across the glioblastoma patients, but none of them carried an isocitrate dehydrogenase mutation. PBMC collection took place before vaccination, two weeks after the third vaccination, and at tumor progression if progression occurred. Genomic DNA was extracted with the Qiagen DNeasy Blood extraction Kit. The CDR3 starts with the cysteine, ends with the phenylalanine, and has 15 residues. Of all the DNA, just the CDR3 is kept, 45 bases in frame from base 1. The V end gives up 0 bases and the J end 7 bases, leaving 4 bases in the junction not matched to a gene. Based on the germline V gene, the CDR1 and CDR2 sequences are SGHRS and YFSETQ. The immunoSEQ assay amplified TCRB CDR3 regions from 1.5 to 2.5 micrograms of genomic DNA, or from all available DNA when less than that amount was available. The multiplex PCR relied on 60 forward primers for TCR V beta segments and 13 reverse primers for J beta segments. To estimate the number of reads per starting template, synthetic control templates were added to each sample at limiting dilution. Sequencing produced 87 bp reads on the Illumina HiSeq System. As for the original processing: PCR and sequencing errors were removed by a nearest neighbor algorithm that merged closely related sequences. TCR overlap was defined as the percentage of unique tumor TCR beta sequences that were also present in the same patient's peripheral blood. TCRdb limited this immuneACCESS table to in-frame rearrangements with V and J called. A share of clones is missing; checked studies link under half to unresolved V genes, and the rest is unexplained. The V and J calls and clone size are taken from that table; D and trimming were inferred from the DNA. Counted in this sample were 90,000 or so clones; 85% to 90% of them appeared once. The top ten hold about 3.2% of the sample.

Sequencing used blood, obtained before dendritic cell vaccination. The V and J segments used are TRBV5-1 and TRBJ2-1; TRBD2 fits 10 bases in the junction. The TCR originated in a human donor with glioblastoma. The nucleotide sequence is TGCGCCAGCAGCTTGGGGGCTAGCGGGAGTAATGAGCAGTTCTTC. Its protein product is CASSLGASGSNEQFF.